The subject of this entry is one T cell receptor beta chain. Its specificity is not known. The entry originates in a study of T cell responses to AZD1222 COVID-19 vaccine. Points from the study as a whole: There were vaccine-associated CD4 TCRs across spike, dominant at 160-218 and 743-854. Of the AZD1222 recipients, only five or six were seropositive at baseline.

TCRdb keeps only in-frame clones here, not all; method: immunoSEQ multiplex PCR. The sample lists under 150,000 clones; roughly 88% were seen once. The CDR3 consists of 13 residues. Germline V gene lookup returns CDR1 ENHRY and CDR2 SYGVKD. Trimming pared 4 bases from V and 10 bases from J, leaving 16 bases between. This specimen consisted of peripheral blood, obtained 28 days after the second AZD1222 dose. The receptor was isolated from an adult who received the AZD1222 COVID-19 vaccine. J is TRBJ1-1 and V is TRBV10-3; D is unresolved. CDR3 bases: TGTGCCATCAGTGCCGACGTCGGCCCGGGAGCTTTCTTT. Its protein product is CAISADVGPGAFF.